This T cell receptor beta chain was sequenced in a study of blood T cell repertoires in COVID-19. The wider study: In each case, the material was cDNA or gDNA derived from T cells, B-cell-depleted T cells, or PBMCs.

Original processing methods: Amplification of reference gene primers was used by the study to estimate nucleated cell counts. Libraries were prepared by immunoSEQ multiplex PCR; TCRdb keeps only in-frame clonotypes and omits some of them. The DNA was the basis for D and trimming; V, J and clone size are from that table. Of 150,000 to 200,000 clones in the sample, 75% to 90% were seen once. The CDR3 is 14 amino acids. V shed 8 bases and J 6 bases; nucleotides not matched to a gene: 10. Germline values: CDR1 MNHEY, CDR2 SVGAGI. The chain has TRBV6-5 and TRBJ1-2; TRBD1 matches 9 bases. This TCR was sampled from a man in his forties or fifties with acute or convalescent COVID-19. Sequenced sample: peripheral blood. Written as DNA, the CDR3 is TGTGCCAGCCGCCTCCCGGGACAGGGTAATGGCTACACCTTC. Protein product: CASRLPGQGNGYTF.